One sample yielded the 28 T cell receptor beta chains listed below, sequenced in a study of PD-L1 blockade in urothelial cancer. The repertoire was sequenced with immunoSEQ multiplex PCR; TCRdb's copy has only in-frame clones and lacks some. The table includes over 100,000 clones, around 90% detected once. Time point here: peripheral blood 6 weeks after treatment start. The sequencing here drew on PBMCs, taken around atezolizumab (anti-PD-L1) treatment. The receptors come from a man between 60 and 75 years old with urothelial cancer.

The J gene is TRBJ2-5, the V gene TRBV30; 12 bases agree with TRBD2. The germline V gene has CDR1 GTSNPN and CDR2 SVGIG (reference sequence). Trimming at V came to 8 bases and at J to 5 bases, leaving 9 bases not matched to a gene. This CDR3 has 14 amino acids. For the CDR3, the DNA is TGTGCCGGAAGACTAGCGGGGGTACGGGAGACCCAGTACTTC. Translated: CAGRLAGVRETQYF. Together with reference TRBV30 and TRBJ2-5, the CDR3 gives the full variable domain: SQTIHQWPATLVQPVGSPLSLECTVEGTSNPNLYWYRQAAGRGLQLLFYSVGIGQISSEVPQNLSASRPQDRQFILSSKKLLLSDSGFYLCAGRLAGVRETQYFGPGTRLLVL.

In this sample, this clone turned up once. In DNA, the CDR3 is TGTGCCAGCAGGCGACAGGGGGAGGTCGAGCAGTACTTC. Its translation is CASRRQGEVEQYF. The V and J genes are TRBV6-5 and TRBJ2-7; TRBD1 matches 9 bases. The CDR3 consists of 13 residues. The germline V gene has CDR1 MNHEY and CDR2 SVGAGI. J was trimmed by 6 bases and V by 6 bases; bases with no gene match: 6.

V gene TRBV29-1 combines with J gene TRBJ2-7; TRBD1 agrees at 7 bases. Germline CDR1 and CDR2: SQVTM and ANQGSEA. The CDR3 runs 15 residues. Trimming cost V 7 bases and J 3 bases; bases outside gene matches: 15. CDR3 residues: CSATGSVGTDYEQYF. The DNA for the CDR3 is TGCAGCGCAACGGGGTCCGTAGGGACAGACTACGAGCAGTACTTC.

V usage is TRBV7-9 and J usage is TRBJ1-1, with 7 bases matching TRBD1. The J segment lost 1 base and the V segment lost 5 bases, leaving 10 bases of the junction unmatched. Germline V gives CDR1 SEHNR, CDR2 FQNEAQ (reference sequence). This CDR3 is 16 amino acids long. The CDR3 DNA sequence: TGTGCCAGCAGCCCCTTACAGGGGTTGGGGAACACTGAAGCTTTCTTT. Its protein product is CASSPLQGLGNTEAFF.

V is TRBV19 and J is TRBJ2-3; D remains ambiguous. The V gene lost 3 bases and the J gene lost 1 base, with 8 bases spanning the gap. Germline values: CDR1 LNHDA, CDR2 SQIVND (reference sequence). The CDR3 spans 14 residues. This CDR3 is CASSMASRTDTQYF. CDR3 nucleotide sequence: TGTGCCAGTAGTATGGCCAGTCGCACAGATACGCAGTATTTT.

The count of this clone is one. The V and J genes are TRBV5-1 and TRBJ2-2, with 8 bases identical to TRBD1. This CDR3 region has 17 residues. Trimming at V came to 3 bases and at J to 1 base, leaving 8 bases not matched to a gene. The germline CDR1 and CDR2 sequences are SGHRS and YFSETQ. DNA for the CDR3: TGCGCCAGCAGCTGGATAGCCGGGACAGGGAACACCGGGGAGCTGTTTTTT. The encoded protein is CASSWIAGTGNTGELFF.

This chain connects TRBV2 to TRBJ2-3, with TRBD2 matching 7 bases. With V trimmed by 7 bases and J by 2 bases, 12 bases remained unmatched. In germline, CDR1 is SNHLY, CDR2 FYNNEI. The CDR3 is 16 residues long. CDR3 nucleotide sequence: TGTGCCAGCACCCCTGAGGCTAGCGGCCACACAGATACGCAGTATTTT. Translation: CASTPEASGHTDTQYF. Supplemented by reference TRBV2 and TRBJ2-3, the full variable domain reads EPEVTQTPSHQVTQMGQEVILRCVPISNHLYFYWYRQILGQKVEFLVSFYNNEISEKSEIFDDQFSVERPDGSNFTLKIRSTKLEDSAMYFCASTPEASGHTDTQYFGPGTRLTVL.

V gene TRBV9 combines with J gene TRBJ1-6; 10 positions agree with TRBD1. CDR1 is SGDLS and CDR2 is YYNGEE in the germline V gene. This CDR3 region has 15 residues. J gave up 7 bases and V 0 bases, and 1 base lay outside the gene matches. The CDR3 loop is CASSVGGQGNSPLHF. The DNA of the CDR3 is TGTGCCAGCAGCGTAGGGGGACAGGGGAATTCACCCCTCCACTTT. The whole variable domain, filled in from reference TRBV9 and TRBJ1-6, reads DSGVTQTPKHLITATGQRVTLRCSPRSGDLSVYWYQQSLDQGLQFLIQYYNGEERAKGNILERFSAQQFPDLHSELNLSSLELGDSALYFCASSVGGQGNSPLHFGNGTRLTVT.

The J gene is TRBJ1-5, the V gene TRBV2; the D is unclear. CDR1 SNHLY and CDR2 FYNNEI come from the germline V gene. V lost 9 bases to trimming and J lost 3 bases, with 18 bases between them. There are 15 residues in the CDR3. The CDR3 DNA sequence: TGTGCCAGTTCCCCGGGTCTGCCCACCAATCAGCCCCAGCATTTT. As protein: CASSPGLPTNQPQHF.

This sequence joins TRBV28 and TRBJ1-2, with D hard to call. V gave up 3 bases and J gave up 3 bases, with 5 bases separating them. From germline, CDR1 is MDHEN and CDR2 SYDVKM. The CDR3 runs to 12 residues. For the CDR3, the DNA is TGTGCCAGCAGTTTCCTCGACTATGGCTACACCTTC. This sequence encodes CASSFLDYGYTF.

Only one count was recorded for this clone. The V and J genes are TRBV6-1 and TRBJ1-2; TRBD1 aligns across 9 bases. This CDR3 has 13 amino acids. In germline, CDR1 is MNHNS, CDR2 SASEGT. Trimming took 6 bases from V and 4 from J; bases not matched to a gene: 3. The CDR3 DNA reads TGTGCCAGCAGGGGACAGGGCACCTATGGCTACACCTTC. It codes for CASRGQGTYGYTF.

The V gene is TRBV19, the J gene TRBJ1-2; the match to TRBD1 covers 9 bases. The junction had 13 bases not matched to a gene; V was cut back by 7 bases and J by 7 bases. Germline V CDR1 and CDR2: LNHDA, SQIVND (reference sequence). The CDR3 spans 15 residues. The DNA for the CDR3 is TGTGCCAGTACGGGCCTGGGACAGGGCTCCGGTGGCTACACCTTC. Its translation: CASTGLGQGSGGYTF. Combining the CDR3 with reference TRBV19 and TRBJ1-2 gives the whole variable domain DGGITQSPKYLFRKEGQNVTLSCEQNLNHDAMYWYRQDPGQGLRLIYYSQIVNDFQKGDIAEGYSVSREKKESFPLTVTSAQKNPTAFYLCASTGLGQGSGGYTFGSGTRLTVV.

The count of this clone is one. The V and J genes are TRBV7-9 and TRBJ2-3; possible D gene TRBD2, 5 bases. This CDR3 has 13 residues. CDR1 is SEHNR, CDR2 FQNEAQ, per germline (reference sequence). Trimming took 5 bases from V and 4 from J, leaving 10 bases between them. CDR3 loop: CASSPVGADTQYF. CDR3 in DNA: TGTGCCAGCAGCCCGGTGGGAGCAGATACGCAGTATTTT.

Concerning this clone itself: The same CDR3 is also encoded by other DNA sequences in this sample. The V call is TRBV7-9, the J call TRBJ1-1; no firm D call. The CDR3 runs 12 residues. Trimming shortened V by 1 base and J by 4 bases, and 4 bases separated the two germline ends. The germline V gene encodes CDR1 SEHNR and CDR2 FQNEAQ (reference sequence). The CDR3 region is CASSLDSTEAFF. CDR3 DNA: TGTGCCAGCAGCTTAGACAGCACTGAAGCTTTCTTT.

For the CDR3, the DNA is TGTGCCAGCAGCGTAACTACGGGGAGGGGCACAGATACGCAGTATTTT. It specifies CASSVTTGRGTDTQYF. The rearrangement links TRBV9 to TRBJ2-3; 7 nucleotides match TRBD2. With V trimmed by 1 base and J by 1 base, 6 bases remained unmatched. Looked up from germline, CDR1 is SGDLS and CDR2 is YYNGEE. The CDR3 spans 16 residues.

The chain employs TRBV2 and TRBJ2-3; 11 bases are shared with TRBD1. J gave up 4 bases and V 3 bases, and 3 bases lay outside the gene matches. This CDR3 is 15 amino acids long. Germline CDR1 is SNHLY and CDR2 is FYNNEI. CDR3 residues: CASSDWGQGADTQYF. The DNA for the CDR3 is TGTGCCAGCAGTGATTGGGGACAGGGGGCAGATACGCAGTATTTT.

Only one count was recorded for this clone. This sequence joins TRBV5-6 and TRBJ2-5; 8 bases map to TRBD2. Losses at the gene ends were 4 bases for V and 5 bases for J; bases not matched to a gene: 10. Germline V gene lookup returns CDR1 SGHDT and CDR2 YYEEEE. CDR3 size: 15 residues. The CDR3 protein is CASSQRAGAGETQYF. The CDR3 DNA reads as TGTGCCAGCAGCCAAAGAGCGGGAGCCGGCGAGACCCAGTACTTC.

The CDR3 reads CASRPPGASGNTIYF. For the CDR3, the DNA is TGTGCCAGCAGGCCACCAGGGGCTTCTGGAAACACCATATATTTT. This chain connects TRBV7-8 to TRBJ1-3; D is possibly TRBD1 (6 bases). From germline, CDR1 is SGHVS and CDR2 FQNEAQ. This CDR3 has 15 amino acids. Trimming left V 6 bases short and J 1 base short, with 13 bases between. The entire variable domain, with the rest obtained from reference TRBV7-8 and TRBJ1-3, is as follows: GAGVSQSPRYKVAKRGQDVALRCDPISGHVSLFWYQQALGQGPEFLTYFQNEAQLDKSGLPSDRFFAERPEGSVSTLKIQRTQQEDSAVYLCASRPPGASGNTIYFGEGSWLTVV.

The rearrangement links TRBV28 to TRBJ2-7, with 9 positions matching TRBD1. The CDR3 covers 16 residues. After removal of 9 bases from V and 7 bases from J, the junction contained 19 bases not matched to a gene. Germline V CDR1 and CDR2: MDHEN, SYDVKM. The DNA of the CDR3 is TGTGCCAGAACCCCTGGGACAGGGTGGTCCTCGTGGGAGCAGTACTTC. Translation gives CARTPGTGWSSWEQYF.

This rearrangement joins TRBV5-4 to TRBJ2-3; 7 nucleotides agree with TRBD1. Per the germline V gene, CDR1 is SGHNT and CDR2 is YYREEE (reference sequence). This CDR3 contains 15 residues. J lost 2 bases, V lost 0 bases, and 3 bases had no gene match. This CDR3 is CASSLVGQPTDTQYF. CDR3 nucleotides: TGTGCCAGCAGCTTGGTGGGACAGCCCACAGATACGCAGTATTTT.

This chain links TRBV5-1 with TRBJ1-4, with TRBD1 as a possible D gene (5 bases). The CDR3 sequence is 14 residues long. Germline V gene data show CDR1 as SGHRS and CDR2 as YFSETQ. With 4 bases removed from V and 6 bases from J, the gap between germline ends came to 13 bases. The CDR3 DNA reads TGCGCCAGCAGCGCTGACAGTTGGGATGAAAAACTGTTTTTT. It encodes CASSADSWDEKLFF.

V gene TRBV30 combines with J gene TRBJ2-3; 14 positions match TRBD2. Germline CDR1 is GTSNPN and CDR2 is SVGIG (reference sequence). The CDR3 extends over 17 amino acids. The J segment lost 0 bases and the V segment lost 3 bases, leaving 5 bases of the junction unmatched. In nucleotides, the CDR3 is TGTGCCTGGAGGGGGACTAGCGGGAGAACTAGCACAGATACGCAGTATTTT. This encodes CAWRGTSGRTSTDTQYF. The variable domain in full, completed from reference TRBV30 and TRBJ2-3, reads SQTIHQWPATLVQPVGSPLSLECTVEGTSNPNLYWYRQAAGRGLQLLFYSVGIGQISSEVPQNLSASRPQDRQFILSSKKLLLSDSGFYLCAWRGTSGRTSTDTQYFGPGTRLTVL.

The V call is TRBV4-2, the J call TRBJ2-7, with 9 bases lining up with TRBD1. Trimming cost V 0 bases and J 1 base; bases outside gene matches: 7. CDR1 LGHNA and CDR2 YNFKEQ come from the germline V gene. This CDR3 has 17 amino acids. The CDR3 loop reads CASSQDGTGMWSYEQYF. CDR3 DNA: TGTGCCAGCAGCCAAGATGGGACAGGGATGTGGTCCTACGAGCAGTACTTC.

This rearrangement joins TRBV5-8 to TRBJ1-2, with TRBD1 as a possible D gene (6 bases). The CDR3 consists of 14 residues. Germline-derived CDR1 and CDR2 are SGHTS and YDEGEE. V gave up 5 bases and J gave up 4 bases, with 15 bases separating them. Here the CDR3 reads CASRTQGSPYGYTF. CDR3 sequence (DNA): TGTGCCAGCAGGACACAGGGATCTCCCTATGGCTACACCTTC.

This clone has just one count. The chain recombines TRBV7-9 with TRBJ1-4; the D gene is possibly TRBD1 (5 bases). The CDR3 is 15 residues long. V shed 3 bases and J shed 5 bases, with 13 bases lying between them. The germline CDR1 and CDR2 sequences are SEHNR and FQNEAQ (reference sequence). As DNA, the CDR3 is TGTGCCAGCAGCTTGGGGACGGGGGAAAATGAAAAACTGTTTTTT. Residues: CASSLGTGENEKLFF.

The chain is built from TRBV11-2 and TRBJ2-3; no definite D call. The V and J ends lost 4 bases and 0 bases respectively, with 2 bases between them. In germline, CDR1 is SGHAT, CDR2 FQNNGV. CDR3 length equals 12 residues. In nucleotides, the CDR3 is TGTGCCAGCAGCTCTAGCACAGATACGCAGTATTTT. It encodes CASSSSTDTQYF. Looking up the rest from reference TRBV11-2 and TRBJ2-3 gives the full variable domain: EAGVAQSPRYKIIEKRQSVAFWCNPISGHATLYWYQQILGQGPKLLIQFQNNGVVDDSQLPKDRFSAERLKGVDSTLKIQPAKLEDSAVYLCASSSSTDTQYFGPGTRLTVL.

The chain couples TRBV2 to TRBJ2-1; D might be TRBD2 (5 bases). V shed 3 bases and J shed 4 bases, with 16 bases lying between them. This CDR3 is 16 amino acids long. CDR1 is SNHLY and CDR2 is FYNNEI in the germline V gene. This CDR3 is CASSDSLGEIYNEQFF. The CDR3 coding sequence is TGTGCCAGCAGTGATTCATTGGGAGAGATATACAATGAGCAGTTCTTC.

The chain joins TRBV7-8 to TRBJ1-1; D is unclear. The CDR3 has 14 amino acids. V lost 2 bases to trimming and J lost 0 bases, with 7 bases between them. CDR1 is SGHVS, CDR2 FQNEAQ, per germline. In DNA, the CDR3 is TGTGCCAGCAGCTTACAGAACATGAACACTGAAGCTTTCTTT. Translating it yields CASSLQNMNTEAFF.